One sample yielded the 5 T cell receptor beta chains listed below, sequenced in a study of regulatory T cells in long-lasting Graves disease. Assembly of TCR beta libraries relied on iRepertoire HTBI primers together with Arm-PCR of CDR3 regions. TCRdb analysed the multiplex PCR reads with MiXCR anew, one entry per CDR3 protein. The repertoire holds 400,000 to 500,000 distinct CDR3 sequences, more than 12% seen once, with roughly a sixth in the top ten. The time point here: newly diagnosed GD, antithyroid drugs for less than 3 months. PBMC RNA was the source of the TCR library. Separately, the same data were catalogued under a study of T cells in Graves' hyperthyroidism and ophthalmopathy.

The source was peripheral blood mononuclear cells (PBMCs), collected at new diagnosis, from a patient treated with antithyroid drugs. The receptors derive from a woman aged 25 to 45 with Graves disease.

This clonotype has just a few counts. At one end, the junction sequence differs from germline, possibly due to a read error. V is TRBV20-1 and J is TRBJ1-5; a weak D match, TRBD1 (6 bases). This CDR3 is 20 amino acids long. In germline, CDR1 is DFQATT, CDR2 SNEGSKA (reference sequence). The CDR3 reads CSARGTQGGQVDGSNQSQHF. DNA for the CDR3: TGCAGTGCTAGGGGTACACAGGGAGGGCAAGTAGATGGGAGCAATCAGTCCCAGCATTTT.

There are many counts of this clonotype. The chain is built from TRBV29-1 and TRBJ2-1; D unresolved. Germline CDR1 SQVTM, CDR2 ANQGSEA. This CDR3 has 12 residues. Between the trimmed V and J ends, which lost 3 bases and 3 bases, there was a span of 6 bases. CDR3 residues: CSVESSYNEQFF. CDR3 sequence (DNA): TGCAGCGTTGAGTCCAGCTACAATGAGCAGTTCTTC.

The genes are TRBV20-1 and TRBJ2-6, with 9 bases aligning to TRBD1. Germline trimming cut 4 bases from V and 0 bases from J; bases unmatched to any gene: 7. CDR3 size: 17 residues. The V gene's germline CDR1 is DFQATT and CDR2 SNEGSKA (reference sequence). CDR3 in amino acids: CSATKTGGYSGANVLTF. The CDR3 coding sequence is TGCAGTGCTACTAAGACAGGGGGGTACTCTGGGGCCAACGTCCTGACTTTC.

This clonotype was detected many times. The chain has TRBV20-1 and TRBJ2-5, with D perhaps TRBD1 or TRBD2 (5 bases each). CDR3 size: 16 residues. CDR1 is DFQATT, CDR2 SNEGSKA, per germline (reference sequence). The V end lost 0 bases, the J end lost 1 base, and 15 bases lay between the germline ends. The CDR3 DNA is TGCAGTGCTAGAGATCGGGGCCCCAGGGTCCAAGAGACCCAGTACTTC. Its protein product is CSARDRGPRVQETQYF.

This clonotype was seen many times. This chain joins TRBV9 and TRBJ2-7; D unresolved. In germline, CDR1 is SGDLS, CDR2 YYNGEE. The CDR3 loop spans 14 amino acids. V gave up 0 bases and J gave up 2 bases, with 9 bases separating them. CDR3 in DNA: TGTGCCAGCAGCGTAGATCACAGCCCCTACGAGCAGTACTTC. Its protein product is CASSVDHSPYEQYF.